This TCR beta chain was recovered during a study of blood T cell repertoires in COVID-19. Study details: Donors in the United States, Italy and Spain gave samples during acute or convalescent COVID-19.

Original handling: Quantification of nucleated cells was approximated via reference gene primer amplification. Assay used: immunoSEQ multiplex PCR; TCRdb lists only in-frame clones, some missing. The V and J calls and clone size are taken from that table; D and trimming were inferred from the DNA. The data contain approximately 240,000 clones, about 85% of them singletons. V lost 3 bases and J 9 bases, leaving 9 bases between the germline ends. Germline CDR1 LGHDT, CDR2 YNNKEL (reference sequence). The CDR3 extends over 12 amino acids. The sequenced sample consisted of peripheral blood. The TCR sequence derives from an elderly woman with active or convalescent COVID-19. The chain employs TRBV3-1 (or the pseudogene TRBV3-2) and TRBJ1-3; D ambiguous. The CDR3 reads CASSQEPSTIYF. CDR3 coding DNA: TGTGCCAGCAGCCAGGAACCTAGCACCATATATTTT.